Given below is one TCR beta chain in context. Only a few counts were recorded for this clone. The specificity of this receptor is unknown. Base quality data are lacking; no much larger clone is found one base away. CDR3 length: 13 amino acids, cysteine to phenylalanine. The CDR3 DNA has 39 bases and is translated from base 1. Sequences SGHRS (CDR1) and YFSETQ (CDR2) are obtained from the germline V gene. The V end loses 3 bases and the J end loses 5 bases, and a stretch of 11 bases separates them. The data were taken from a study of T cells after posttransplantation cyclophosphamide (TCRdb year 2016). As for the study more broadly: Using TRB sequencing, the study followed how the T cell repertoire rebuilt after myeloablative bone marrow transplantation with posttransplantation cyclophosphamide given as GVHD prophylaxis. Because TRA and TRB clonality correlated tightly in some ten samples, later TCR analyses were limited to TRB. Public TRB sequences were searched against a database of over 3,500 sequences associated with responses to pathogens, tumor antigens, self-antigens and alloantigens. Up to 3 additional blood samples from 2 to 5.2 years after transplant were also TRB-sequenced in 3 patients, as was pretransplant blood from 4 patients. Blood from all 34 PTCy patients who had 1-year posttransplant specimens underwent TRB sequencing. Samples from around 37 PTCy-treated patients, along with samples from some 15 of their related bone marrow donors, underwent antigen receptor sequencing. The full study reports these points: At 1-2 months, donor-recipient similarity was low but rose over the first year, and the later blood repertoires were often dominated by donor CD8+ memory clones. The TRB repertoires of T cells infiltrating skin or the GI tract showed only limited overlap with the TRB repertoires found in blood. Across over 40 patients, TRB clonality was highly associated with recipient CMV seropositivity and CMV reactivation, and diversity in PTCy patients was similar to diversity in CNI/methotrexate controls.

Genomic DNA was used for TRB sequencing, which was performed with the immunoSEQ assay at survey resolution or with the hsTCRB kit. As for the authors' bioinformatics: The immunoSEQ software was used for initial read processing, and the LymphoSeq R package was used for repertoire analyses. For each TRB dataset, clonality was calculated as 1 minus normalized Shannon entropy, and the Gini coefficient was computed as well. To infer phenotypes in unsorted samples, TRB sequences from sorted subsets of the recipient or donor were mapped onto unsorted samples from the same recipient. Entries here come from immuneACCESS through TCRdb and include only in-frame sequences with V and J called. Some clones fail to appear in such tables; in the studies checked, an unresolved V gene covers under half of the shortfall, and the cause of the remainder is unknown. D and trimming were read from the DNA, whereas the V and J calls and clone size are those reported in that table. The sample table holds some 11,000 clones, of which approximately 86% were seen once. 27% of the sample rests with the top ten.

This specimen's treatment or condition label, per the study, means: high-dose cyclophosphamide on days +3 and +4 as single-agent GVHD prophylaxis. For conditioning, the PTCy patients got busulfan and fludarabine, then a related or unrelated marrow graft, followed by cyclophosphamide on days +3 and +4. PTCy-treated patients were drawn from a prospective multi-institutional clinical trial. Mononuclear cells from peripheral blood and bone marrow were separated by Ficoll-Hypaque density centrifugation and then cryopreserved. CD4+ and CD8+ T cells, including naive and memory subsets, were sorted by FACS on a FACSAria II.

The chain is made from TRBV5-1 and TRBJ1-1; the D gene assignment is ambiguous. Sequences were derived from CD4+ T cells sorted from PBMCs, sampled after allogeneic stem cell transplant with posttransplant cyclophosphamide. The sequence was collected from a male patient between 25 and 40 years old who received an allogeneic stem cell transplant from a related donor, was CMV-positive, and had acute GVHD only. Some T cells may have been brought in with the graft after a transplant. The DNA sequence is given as TGCGCCAGCAGCTGGGGTACGGGAACTGAAGCTTTCTTT. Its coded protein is CASSWGTGTEAFF.